The 28 T cell receptor beta chains reported below all come from one sample, sequenced in a study of blood T cells in healthy people across ages. The second PCR ran roughly 6 to 12 cycles with a sample-barcoded 5' primer and J-beta primers. TCRdb reprocessed the 5' RACE reads via MiXCR and lists one record per CDR3 protein. Counted here are about 760,000 distinct CDR3 sequences, about 25% occurring once; the ten biggest clones make up more than 8%. These data also formed part of another study, on T cells of mothers and their children.

Material: blood. The receptors originated from a boy younger than 18 in good health.

This clonotype was counted only a few times. The chain employs TRBV29-1 and TRBJ2-5, with D maybe TRBD2 (6 bases). CDR3 length: 13 residues. Germline loops: CDR1 SQVTM, CDR2 ANQGSEA. V lost 4 bases and J lost 1, with 10 bases in between. The CDR3 sequence is CSVVGGGQETQYF. The DNA for the CDR3 is TGCAGCGTTGTTGGGGGAGGCCAAGAGACCCAGTACTTC.

The chain recombines TRBV6-6 with TRBJ2-3; 10 bases line up with TRBD2. From germline, CDR1 is MNHNY and CDR2 SVGAGI (reference sequence). CDR3 length equals 14 residues. With 6 bases clipped from V and 4 bases from J, the junction kept 4 bases outside the gene matches. The CDR3 DNA reads as TGTGCCAGCAGGCGGACTAGCGGCGCAGATACGCAGTATTTT. It codes for CASRRTSGADTQYF.

The chain links TRBV5-4 to TRBJ1-2, with D uncertain. Germline V CDR1 and CDR2: SGHNT, YYREEE (reference sequence). The CDR3 runs to 14 residues. Trimming shortened V by 0 bases and J by 5 bases, and 11 bases separated the two germline ends. The CDR3: CASSLVGQEYGYTF. CDR3 nucleotides: TGTGCCAGCAGCTTGGTAGGGCAGGAATATGGCTACACCTTC.

This chain joins TRBV18 and TRBJ1-1; tentatively, D is TRBD1 (6 bases). This CDR3 has 17 amino acids. Germline V CDR1 and CDR2: KGHSH, LQKENI. Trimming left V 6 bases short and J 3 bases short, with 23 bases between. The CDR3 coding sequence is TGTGCCAGCTCCCCCTACGGGACACCCAAAGATGACACTGAAGCTTTCTTT. Protein: CASSPYGTPKDDTEAFF. Variable domain in full (rest from reference TRBV18 and TRBJ1-1): NAGVMQNPRHLVRRRGQEARLRCSPMKGHSHVYWYRQLPEEGLKFMVYLQKENIIDESGMPKERFSAEFPKEGPSILRIQQVVRGDSAAYFCASSPYGTPKDDTEAFFGQGTRLTVV.

This clonotype was recorded a few times. The chain employs TRBV6-2 or TRBV6-3 and TRBJ1-5, with D unclear. V was trimmed by 6 bases and J by 4 bases, leaving 10 bases between them. This CDR3 is 13 amino acids long. Germline lookup yields CDR1 MNHEY and CDR2 SVGEGT. In DNA, the CDR3 is TGTGCCAGCAGGGGCACCAGGAATCAGCCCCAGCATTTT. Translated, it gives CASRGTRNQPQHF.

This clonotype has at least ten counts. The genes are TRBV7-2 and TRBJ1-1; no clear D. Germline V gene lookup returns CDR1 SGHTA and CDR2 FQGNSA. Trimming took 1 base from V and 0 from J, leaving 6 bases between them. This CDR3 is built from 14 residues. CDR3 protein: CASSLVRMNTEAFF. CDR3 bases: TGTGCCAGCAGCTTAGTCAGGATGAACACTGAAGCTTTCTTT.

V gene TRBV20-1 combines with J gene TRBJ2-1, with 10 positions matching TRBD1. The J call may be incorrect, as the DNA end agrees better with TRBJ2-7. The CDR3 runs 13 residues. The V gene's germline CDR1 is DFQATT and CDR2 SNEGSKA (reference sequence). CDR3: CSAPSGTGDEQYF. CDR3 sequence (DNA): TGCAGTGCCCCGAGCGGGACAGGGGACGAGCAGTACTTC.

V and J are TRBV19 and TRBJ1-1, with a possible D match to TRBD1 (6 bases). CDR3 size: 14 residues. V was clipped by 7 bases and J by 6 bases, with 18 bases between them. The V gene's germline CDR1 is LNHDA and CDR2 SQIVND (reference sequence). This chain's CDR3 is CASTPVGGDSEAFF. The CDR3 nucleotides read TGTGCCAGTACCCCAGTGGGGGGCGACTCTGAAGCTTTCTTT.

In this sample, this clonotype turned up a few times. This sequence joins TRBV20-1 and TRBJ2-5; D is unresolved. CDR1 and CDR2 (germline): DFQATT, SNEGSKA (reference sequence). Trimming cost V 0 bases and J 0 bases, with 11 bases left between them. The CDR3 length is 15 residues. CDR3 sequence reads: CSARDYGSYQETQYF. Here the CDR3 DNA reads TGCAGTGCTAGAGATTATGGCAGCTACCAAGAGACCCAGTACTTC.

This clonotype was seen a handful of times. The CDR3 bases are TGTGCCAGCAGCTCACGGACAGGACCCCAAGAGACCCAGTACTTC. Translating it yields CASSSRTGPQETQYF. V is TRBV11-3 and J is TRBJ2-5; 7 nucleotides line up with TRBD1. CDR1 is SGHNT, CDR2 YENEEA, per germline. The CDR3 sequence is 15 residues long. J gave up 1 base and V 4 bases, and 6 bases lay outside the gene matches.

In its sample, this clonotype was seen a few times. The chain has TRBV5-5 and TRBJ1-2; possible D gene TRBD1, 5 bases. The V and J ends lost 0 bases and 1 base respectively, with 13 bases between them. Germline loops: CDR1 SGHKS, CDR2 YYEKEE (reference sequence). This CDR3 is built from 16 residues. The CDR3 nucleotides are TGTGCCAGCAGCTTGGCTCCGGGGACCTTTAACTATGGCTACACCTTC. It encodes CASSLAPGTFNYGYTF.

This sequence joins TRBV7-2 and TRBJ2-3; a weak D match, TRBD2 (6 bases). CDR1 and CDR2 (germline): SGHTA, FQGNSA. The V and J ends lost 7 bases and 1 base respectively, with 9 bases between them. CDR3 size: 13 residues. In DNA form, the CDR3 reads TGTGCCAGCACTCTAGCGCGCACAGATACGCAGTATTTT. Amino acid sequence: CASTLARTDTQYF.

The chain uses TRBV19 and TRBJ1-4, with 9 bases identical to TRBD1. CDR1 is LNHDA, CDR2 SQIVND, per germline (reference sequence). The V gene end was trimmed by 6 bases and the J gene end by 7 bases; junction bases not matched to a gene: 9. The CDR3 totals 15 residues. The CDR3 sequence: CASRPPTGGGEKLFF. For the CDR3, the DNA is TGTGCCAGTAGACCTCCGACAGGGGGGGGTGAAAAACTGTTTTTT.

This clonotype was observed a few times. The V gene is TRBV28, the J gene TRBJ2-7, with 12 bases fitting TRBD1. The CDR3 runs 16 residues. The germline gives CDR1 MDHEN, CDR2 SYDVKM. After removal of 5 bases from V and 4 bases from J, the junction contained 9 bases not matched to a gene. In nucleotides, the CDR3 is TGTGCCAGCAGTATACTCGGGACAGGGGGCGTTTACGAGCAGTACTTC. This codes for CASSILGTGGVYEQYF.

This chain links TRBV28 with TRBJ2-7; 8 bases are a match to TRBD2. Germline-derived CDR1 and CDR2 are MDHEN and SYDVKM. V trimming: 1 base; J trimming: 0 bases; junction bases outside the gene matches: 5. CDR3 size: 16 residues. CDR3 DNA: TGTGCCAGCAGTTTATTCGGCGGGAGGAGCTCCTACGAGCAGTACTTC. Its translation is CASSLFGGRSSYEQYF.

This clonotype was counted ten times or more. The chain combines TRBV28 with TRBJ2-3; TRBD2 agrees at 8 bases. Germline V gene lookup returns CDR1 MDHEN and CDR2 SYDVKM. The CDR3 is 13 residues long. The junction had 4 bases not matched to a gene; V was cut back by 5 bases and J by 6 bases. Here the CDR3 reads CASSPPGGDTQYF. Written as DNA, the CDR3 is TGTGCCAGCAGTCCGCCGGGAGGGGATACGCAGTATTTT.

The table lists this clonotype with a few counts. The chain links TRBV20-1 to TRBJ2-3, with 7 bases lining up with TRBD1. The V gene's germline CDR1 is DFQATT and CDR2 SNEGSKA (reference sequence). The CDR3 extends over 17 amino acids. V dropped 0 bases and J dropped 4; count of bases not matched to a gene: 13. DNA for the CDR3: TGCAGTGCTAGAGATCTTGAGGGACAGATCTACGCAGATACGCAGTATTTT. This sequence encodes CSARDLEGQIYADTQYF.

This clonotype was counted a few times. The CDR3 is CASSFGLAGATYEQYF. CDR3 DNA: TGTGCCAGCAGCTTCGGTCTAGCGGGAGCGACCTACGAGCAGTACTTC. The chain has TRBV7-2 and TRBJ2-7; 10 nucleotides line up with TRBD2. The V gene end was trimmed by 3 bases and the J gene end by 2 bases; junction bases not matched to a gene: 7. The germline CDR1 and CDR2 sequences are SGHTA and FQGNSA. The CDR3 is 16 residues long. Supplemented by reference TRBV7-2 and TRBJ2-7, the full variable domain reads GAGVSQSPSNKVTEKGKDVELRCDPISGHTALYWYRQSLGQGLEFLIYFQGNSAPDKSGLPSDRFSAERTGGSVSTLTIQRTQQEDSAVYLCASSFGLAGATYEQYFGPGTRLTVT.

In its sample, this clonotype was seen once. A read error may account for a junction end that differs from germline. V and J are TRBV7-6 and TRBJ2-5, with a tentative D call TRBD1 (5 bases). The tail of the sequence fits TRBJ2-1 better, so the J call may be wrong. CDR1 and CDR2 from the germline V gene are SGHVS and FNYEAQ. The CDR3 extends over 14 amino acids. The CDR3 spells CPSSSPRVQYEQFF. CDR3 bases: TGTCCCAGCAGCTCCCCCAGGGTACAATATGAGCAGTTCTTC.

The chain couples TRBV9 to TRBJ2-7; the D gene is possibly TRBD1 (6 bases). With 0 bases removed from V and 6 bases from J, the gap between germline ends came to 10 bases. This CDR3 comprises 13 residues. Germline V gives CDR1 SGDLS, CDR2 YYNGEE. The CDR3 sequence: CASSVGSGAEQYF. The CDR3 DNA reads as TGTGCCAGCAGCGTAGGTTCAGGGGCCGAGCAGTACTTC.

The chain combines TRBV29-1 with TRBJ2-7; 8 nucleotides match TRBD1. The J call may be wrong; the DNA end is better matched by TRBJ2-1. Germline V CDR1 and CDR2: SQVTM, ANQGSEA. CDR3 length equals 17 residues. The CDR3 nucleotides are TGCAGCGTTGAAGGTATTAGGCAGGGGGCTCTATACAATGAGCAGTTCTTC. Amino acid sequence: CSVEGIRQGALYNEQFF.

This clonotype was seen more than once but under ten times. J is TRBJ2-7 and V is TRBV27, with TRBD1 matching 7 bases. Germline loops: CDR1 MNHEY, CDR2 SMNVEV (reference sequence). CDR3 length equals 13 residues. Trimming at V came to 5 bases and at J to 2 bases, leaving 3 bases not matched to a gene. As DNA, the CDR3 is TGTGCCAGCAGTCACAGGGGCCCCTACGAGCAGTACTTC. As protein: CASSHRGPYEQYF.

The chain has TRBV6-1 and TRBJ2-7, with D possibly being TRBD1 (6 bases). The germline V gene has CDR1 MNHNS and CDR2 SASEGT. With 6 bases removed from V and 2 bases from J, the gap between germline ends came to 11 bases. CDR3 length: 13 residues. The CDR3 nucleotides are TGTGCCAGCAGGTGGCAGGGGACCTACGAGCAGTACTTC. Residues: CASRWQGTYEQYF.

This clonotype was seen a handful of times. V gene TRBV20-1 combines with J gene TRBJ1-4, with 7 bases identical to TRBD1. Germline-derived CDR1 and CDR2 are DFQATT and SNEGSKA (reference sequence). V was pared by 3 bases and J by 3 bases, with 7 bases of the junction left unmatched. This CDR3 spans 15 amino acids. As DNA, the CDR3 is TGCAGTGCTAGGCGAACAGGGGCCCCTAATGAAAAACTGTTTTTT. Protein: CSARRTGAPNEKLFF.

This clonotype has more than one count but fewer than ten. V usage is TRBV5-1 and J usage is TRBJ2-7, with D possibly TRBD2 on 5 matching bases. Germline V CDR1 and CDR2: SGHRS, YFSETQ. V was pared by 4 bases and J by 5 bases, with 16 bases between. The CDR3 length is 14 residues. CDR3 nucleotide sequence: TGCGCCAGCAGCGCCATATTGGGAGATAACGAGCAGTACTTC. Translation: CASSAILGDNEQYF. Full variable domain (missing parts from reference TRBV5-1 and TRBJ2-7): KAGVTQTPRYLIKTRGQQVTLSCSPISGHRSVSWYQQTPGQGLQFLFEYFSETQRNKGNFPGRFSGRQFSNSRSEMNVSTLELGDSALYLCASSAILGDNEQYFGPGTRLTVT.

The rearrangement links TRBV29-1 to TRBJ2-1; D is ambiguous. Trimming pared 3 bases from V and 5 bases from J, leaving 5 bases between. CDR1 and CDR2 from the germline V gene are SQVTM and ANQGSEA. The CDR3 contains 11 residues. CDR3 in DNA: TGCAGCGTTGAGCCTGACAATGAGCAGTTCTTC. Its translation: CSVEPDNEQFF.

The gene calls are TRBV5-1 and TRBJ1-3, with D possibly matching TRBD1 (5 bases). V lost 1 base and J lost 1, with 12 bases in between. The CDR3 length is 16 residues. Germline V lookup: CDR1 SGHRS, CDR2 YFSETQ. The CDR3 region has the DNA TGCGCCAGCAGCTTGAAGTCCGGGGGATCTGGAAACACCATATATTTT. Protein sequence: CASSLKSGGSGNTIYF.

This clonotype has just a few counts. The chain combines TRBV28 with TRBJ2-5; 13 bases match TRBD2. With the DNA end fitting TRBJ2-7 better, the J assignment may be wrong. Germline V gene sequence: CDR1 MDHEN, CDR2 SYDVKM. This CDR3 region has 15 residues. The CDR3 sequence: CASSLGGLAGSEQYF. The CDR3 nucleotides read TGTGCCAGCAGTTTGGGGGGACTAGCGGGATCCGAGCAGTACTTC.